Presented here are 27 T cell receptor beta chains from one specimen sequenced in a study of breast tumors, draining lymph nodes, adjacent tissues. TCRdb fed the multiplex PCR reads into MiXCR, producing one record per CDR3 protein. Of 45,000 or so distinct CDR3 sequences listed, roughly 24% were seen once; the top ten hold approximately 8.1%. The sequencing sample was made of breast tumor tissue. The origin of the receptors is a female donor with breast cancer. Some clones in this sample may be carry-over from other donors' samples.

At least ten counts were recorded for this clonotype. This sequence joins TRBV4-1 and TRBJ1-4, with 9 bases fitting TRBD1. V was clipped by 4 bases and J by 7 bases; unmatched bases: 7. Germline CDR1 and CDR2: MGHRA and YSYEKL. CDR3 size: 15 residues. Here the CDR3 DNA reads TGCGCCAGCAGCCGGCTACAGGGGGCAGGTGAAAAACTGTTTTTT. Its translation: CASSRLQGAGEKLFF.

This clonotype was picked up many times. One end of the junction fails to match germline, which may point to a read error. The CDR3 DNA sequence: TGTGCCAACAGCTCCAATTCACCCCTCCACTTT. Protein product: CANSSNSPLHF. The V call is TRBV11-2, the J call TRBJ1-6, with D unclear. From germline, CDR1 is SGHAT and CDR2 FQNNGV. CDR3 length: 11 residues.

In this sample, this clonotype is medium-sized. The chain is built from TRBV19 and TRBJ2-3; 7 bases map to TRBD2. This CDR3 is 13 amino acids long. V lost 5 bases to trimming and J lost 6 bases; unmatched junction nucleotides: 5. Germline-derived CDR1 and CDR2 are LNHDA and SQIVND (reference sequence). CDR3 nucleotides: TGTGCCAGTAGTGCCGGGAGGTCGGATACGCAGTATTTT. Encoded protein: CASSAGRSDTQYF.

This clonotype was seen repeatedly, ten times or more. CDR3 loop: CASSLEVDSPLHF. For the CDR3, the DNA is TGCGCCAGCAGCTTGGAGGTGGATTCACCCCTCCACTTT. The gene calls are TRBV5-1 and TRBJ1-6; D is unresolved. V was cut by 0 bases and J by 8 bases, with 6 bases left in between. Germline assignment: CDR1 SGHRS and CDR2 YFSETQ. The CDR3 sequence is 13 residues long.

Turning to this clonotype: This may come from a read error, since a much larger clone is one base off. The genes are TRBV20-1 and TRBJ2-5; D call uncertain. Trimming took off 5 bases at V and 1 base at J, with 17 bases between the two ends. CDR3 length: 15 amino acids. The germline CDR1 and CDR2 sequences are DFQATT and SNEGSKA (reference sequence). The CDR3 reads CSAPPDTPFQETQYF. The DNA for the CDR3 is TGCAGTGCTCCCCCTGACACCCCGTTCCAAGAGACCCAGTACTTC.

This clonotype was counted at least ten times. The chain is built from TRBV7-2 and TRBJ2-7; TRBD1 matches at 9 bases. CDR1 is SGHTA and CDR2 is FQGNSA in the germline V gene. The CDR3 is made up of 15 amino acids. Trimming at V came to 5 bases and at J to 2 bases, leaving 7 bases not matched to a gene. CDR3 coding DNA: TGTGCCAGCAGCCCCGGGACAGGGTCTCCCTACGAGCAGTACTTC. Protein sequence: CASSPGTGSPYEQYF.

A remark on this clonotype: A read error may be the cause here, since a much bigger clone is one base away. The chain uses TRBV6-1 and TRBJ2-1, with 7 bases matching TRBD1. This CDR3 has 14 residues. Germline CDR1 MNHNS, CDR2 SASEGT. The chain's CDR3 is CASSSRGQVNERFF. CDR3 DNA sequence: TGTGCCAGCTCCAGTAGGGGGCAGGTAAATGAGCGGTTCTTC.

Many counts were recorded for this clonotype. The rearrangement joins TRBV19 to TRBJ2-1; the D is unclear. Trimming removed 3 bases at V and 5 bases at J, with 14 bases between. Germline CDR1 and CDR2: LNHDA and SQIVND (reference sequence). The CDR3 is 15 residues long. The CDR3 sequence is CASSIQPAGHNEQFF. The CDR3 nucleotides read TGTGCCAGTAGTATCCAACCCGCCGGGCACAATGAGCAGTTCTTC.

The sample holds many counts of this clonotype. J is TRBJ1-2 and V is TRBV5-5; TRBD1 matches at 7 bases. This CDR3 comprises 15 residues. Germline V lookup: CDR1 SGHKS, CDR2 YYEKEE (reference sequence). Trimming removed 1 base from V and 4 bases from J; junction bases left unmatched: 7. CDR3 bases: TGTGCCAGCAGCTTGTGGGCAGGGGGAATCTATGGCTACACCTTC. Protein product: CASSLWAGGIYGYTF. Looking up the rest from reference TRBV5-5 and TRBJ1-2 gives the full variable domain: DAGVTQSPTHLIKTRGQQVTLRCSPISGHKSVSWYQQVLGQGPQFIFQYYEKEERGRGNFPDRFSARQFPNYSSELNVNALLLGDSALYLCASSLWAGGIYGYTFGSGTRLTVV.

By frequency in the sample, this clonotype is medium-sized. This sequence joins TRBV6-5 and TRBJ1-6, with 10 bases matching TRBD1. This CDR3 has 16 residues. After removal of 0 bases from V and 8 bases from J, the junction contained 4 bases not matched to a gene. Per germline, CDR1 MNHEY and CDR2 SVGAGI. The CDR3 coding sequence is TGTGCCAGCAGTTACTCGATGGGACAGGGGTATTCACCCCTCCACTTT. Translation: CASSYSMGQGYSPLHF.

As regards this clonotype: A much more abundant neighbour one base away suggests this may be a read error. The V call is TRBV9, the J call TRBJ2-5, with 7 nucleotides matching TRBD1. The germline gives CDR1 SGDLS, CDR2 YYNGEE. The CDR3 sequence is 15 residues long. CDR3 residues: CASSSTGVSQGTQYF. The CDR3 DNA is TGTGCCAGCAGCTCCACAGGGGTGTCCCAAGGGACCCAGTACTTC.

This clonotype was picked up many times. The V call is TRBV3-1, the J call TRBJ2-7; D ambiguous. Germline values: CDR1 LGHDT, CDR2 YNNKEL (reference sequence). The V end was cut by 3 bases, the J end by 6 bases, with 9 bases between. CDR3 length: 12 residues. CDR3 sequence (DNA): TGTGCCAGCAGCCAGAGGCTAGGCGAGCAGTACTTC. This sequence encodes CASSQRLGEQYF.

The V gene is TRBV7-9, the J gene TRBJ2-3, with D perhaps being TRBD1 or TRBD2 (6 bases each). V lost 4 bases, J lost 14 bases, and 16 bases lay in between. CDR1 is SEHNR, CDR2 FQNEAQ, per germline (reference sequence). The CDR3 has 12 amino acids. In DNA form, the CDR3 reads TGTGCCAGCAGCTGGGGGGCAGGGGAAGCGTATTTT. Translation gives CASSWGAGEAYF.

On this clonotype: A clone one base away is much larger, so this may be a read error. The chain is built from TRBV27 and TRBJ1-2, with 7 nucleotides matching TRBD1. This CDR3 is built from 14 residues. Germline CDR1 reads MNHEY; CDR2 reads SMNVEV (reference sequence). The CDR3 sequence: CASSLKGAGGGCTF. CDR3 bases: TGTGCCAGCAGTCTAAAGGGGGCCGGGGGAGGCTGCACCTTC.

This clonotype has a count of ten or more. The rearrangement joins TRBV11-2 to TRBJ1-2; TRBD1 might be the D (5 bases). Per the germline V gene, CDR1 is SGHAT and CDR2 is FQNNGV. This CDR3 region has 16 residues. V lost 0 bases and J lost 4, with 15 bases in between. CDR3 sequence reads: CASSLDLVAGSYGYTF. The CDR3 DNA reads TGTGCCAGCAGCTTAGATCTGGTCGCAGGGAGCTATGGCTACACCTTC.

This chain links TRBV7-9 with TRBJ1-1, with no clear D. There are 14 residues in the CDR3. Trimming removed 2 bases at V and 1 base at J, with 8 bases between. Germline assignment: CDR1 SEHNR and CDR2 FQNEAQ (reference sequence). The CDR3 bases are TGTGCCAGCAGCTTAAGCGCAGGGAACACTGAAGCTTTCTTT. Amino acids: CASSLSAGNTEAFF.

This clonotype came up many times. This rearrangement joins TRBV30 to TRBJ1-2, with 7 bases identical to TRBD1. CDR3 size: 13 residues. CDR1 and CDR2 from the germline V gene are GTSNPN and SVGIG (reference sequence). J gave up 8 bases and V 2 bases, and 8 bases lay outside the gene matches. The CDR3 region has the DNA TGTGCCTGGAGTACCACAGGGGTCGGAGGCTACACCTTC. Protein sequence: CAWSTTGVGGYTF.

This clonotype was found many times. J is TRBJ1-2 and V is TRBV12-3 or TRBV12-4; TRBD1 is a possible D gene (5 bases). The ends were cut back, 5 bases at V and 7 bases at J, with 11 bases in the middle. The CDR3 consists of 12 residues. In DNA, the CDR3 is TGTGCCAGCAGTCCTCGGGACCTTGGCTACACCTTC. Protein sequence: CASSPRDLGYTF.

Many counts were recorded for this clonotype. V is TRBV14 and J is TRBJ2-7, with D unresolved. The length of the CDR3 is 11 residues. CDR1 is SGHDN, CDR2 FVKESK, per germline. V was clipped by 1 base and J by 4 bases, with 2 bases between them. CDR3 amino acids: CASSQGYEQYF. The CDR3 bases are TGTGCCAGCAGCCAAGGTTACGAGCAGTACTTC.

V and J are TRBV20-1 and TRBJ2-3; TRBD2 agrees at 9 bases. J was trimmed by 0 bases and V by 0 bases; bases with no gene match: 4. This CDR3 region has 16 residues. Germline-derived CDR1 and CDR2 are DFQATT and SNEGSKA (reference sequence). The CDR3 bases are TGCAGTGCTAGAGAGGGAACTAGCGGGAGCACAGATACGCAGTATTTT. Translated, it gives CSAREGTSGSTDTQYF.

This chain joins TRBV10-3 and TRBJ1-1; TRBD1 agrees at 9 bases. V shed 10 bases, J shed 5 bases, and the junction held 8 bases outside the gene matches. Germline CDR1 is ENHRY and CDR2 is SYGVKD. This CDR3 contains 13 residues. CDR3 sequence: CATGDRETTEAFF. CDR3 DNA sequence: TGTGCCACCGGGGACAGGGAGACTACTGAAGCTTTCTTT.

This clonotype was observed many times. The CDR3 region is CSGVDSLNEKLFF. CDR3 DNA sequence: TGCAGCGGGGTAGACAGCCTGAATGAAAAACTGTTTTTT. The chain has TRBV29-1 and TRBJ1-4, with TRBD1 as a possible D gene (5 bases). The germline CDR1 and CDR2 sequences are SQVTM and ANQGSEA. CDR3 length equals 13 residues. V lost 7 bases and J 5 bases, leaving 14 bases between the germline ends.

This clonotype was observed at least ten times. The chain's CDR3 is CATSPSRDREIAGELFF. CDR3 nucleotides: TGTGCCACCAGCCCCTCCCGGGACAGGGAGATCGCCGGGGAGCTGTTTTTT. The V call is TRBV15, the J call TRBJ2-2; 9 bases align to TRBD1. V trimming: 5 bases; J trimming: 6 bases; junction bases outside the gene matches: 13. The germline gives CDR1 LNHNV, CDR2 YYDKDF (reference sequence). The CDR3 extends over 17 amino acids.

The CDR3 region is CASSPPYQETQYF. CDR3 DNA: TGTGCCAGCAGTCCTCCGTACCAAGAGACCCAGTACTTC. This chain uses TRBV27 with TRBJ2-5; D gene unclear. Trimming removed 5 bases from V and 0 bases from J, with 7 bases in between. Looked up from germline, CDR1 is MNHEY and CDR2 is SMNVEV (reference sequence). The CDR3 is 13 amino acids.

This clonotype was observed many times. The chain recombines TRBV2 with TRBJ1-2; D may be TRBD1 (5 bases). This CDR3 spans 14 amino acids. Germline CDR1 and CDR2: SNHLY and FYNNEI. V was shortened by 5 bases and J by 8 bases, with 18 bases between the two germline ends. CDR3 loop: CASSFTGPRRGYTF. DNA of the CDR3: TGTGCCAGCAGTTTCACAGGTCCCCGGAGGGGCTACACCTTC. The full variable domain, completed using reference TRBV2 and TRBJ1-2, is EPEVTQTPSHQVTQMGQEVILRCVPISNHLYFYWYRQILGQKVEFLVSFYNNEISEKSEIFDDQFSVERPDGSNFTLKIRSTKLEDSAMYFCASSFTGPRRGYTFGSGTRLTVV.

CDR3 amino acids: CASSLAGLAKRKDTQYF. For the CDR3, the DNA is TGTGCCAGCAGCTTAGCTGGGCTAGCGAAGAGGAAAGATACGCAGTATTTT. The chain uses TRBV7-9 and TRBJ2-3; maybe TRBD2 (6 bases). The CDR3 runs 17 residues. V gave up 0 bases and J gave up 5 bases, with 18 bases separating them. Germline-derived CDR1 and CDR2 are SEHNR and FQNEAQ (reference sequence).

The V and J genes are TRBV19 and TRBJ2-1; the D is unclear. Trimming took 8 bases from V and 4 from J, leaving 12 bases between them. This CDR3 spans 13 amino acids. Germline loops: CDR1 LNHDA, CDR2 SQIVND (reference sequence). The CDR3 region is CASSRDRYNEQFF. The CDR3 coding sequence is TGTGCCAGTTCCCGAGATCGTTACAATGAGCAGTTCTTC.